A single sample gave rise to the 29 T cell receptor beta chains below, sequenced in a study of graft-versus-host responses after intestinal transplantation. The data were produced by immunoSEQ multiplex PCR, yet TCRdb's version contains in-frame clones alone and is incomplete. The sample comprises over 100,000 clones, about 93% of which are singletons, and 0.09% to 0.15% rests with the top ten. These TCRs are of unknown antigen specificity. The sample here was unstimulated CD4+ T cells sorted from spleen or lymph node cells, taken before intestinal transplant. The receptors shown here come from a human donor who received an intestinal transplant.

The chain carries TRBV19 and TRBJ2-1; 12 nucleotides line up with TRBD2. Germline CDR1 and CDR2: LNHDA and SQIVND (reference sequence). The CDR3 has 18 amino acids. Unmatched junction bases numbered 11, after V lost 2 bases and J lost 6 bases. The CDR3 loop is CASSIPSKTSGRANEQFF. The CDR3 bases are TGTGCCAGTAGTATACCGAGTAAGACTAGCGGGAGAGCCAATGAGCAGTTCTTC.

The rearrangement links TRBV2 to TRBJ2-2, with TRBD2 identical over 15 bases. CDR1 is SNHLY and CDR2 is FYNNEI in the germline V gene. This CDR3 spans 18 amino acids. After removal of 1 base from V and 7 bases from J, the junction contained 7 bases not matched to a gene. The CDR3, as DNA: TGTGCCAGCAGTGAAGAACTTGGGACTAGCGGGAGGATCGGGGAGCTGTTTTTT. Translation: CASSEELGTSGRIGELFF.

The chain is built from TRBV18 and TRBJ2-5; tentative D call: TRBD2 (6 bases). Deletions cut 6 bases from V and 2 bases from J, with 13 bases between. The germline CDR1 and CDR2 sequences are KGHSH and LQKENI. CDR3 length equals 14 residues. Written as DNA, the CDR3 is TGTGCCAGCTCCACAAGGGCGGGACAAGAGACCCAGTACTTC. Protein: CASSTRAGQETQYF. Full variable domain (missing parts from reference TRBV18 and TRBJ2-5): NAGVMQNPRHLVRRRGQEARLRCSPMKGHSHVYWYRQLPEEGLKFMVYLQKENIIDESGMPKERFSAEFPKEGPSILRIQQVVRGDSAAYFCASSTRAGQETQYFGPGTRLLVL.

The CDR3 DNA reads TGTGCCAGCTCATCCGGACAGAACTATGGCTACACCTTC. Translating it yields CASSSGQNYGYTF. The chain carries TRBV18 and TRBJ1-2; possible D gene TRBD1, 6 bases. The ends were cut back, 5 bases at V and 2 bases at J, with 9 bases in the middle. Looked up from germline, CDR1 is KGHSH and CDR2 is LQKENI. The CDR3 is 13 residues long. Based on the CDR3 plus reference TRBV18 and TRBJ1-2, the full variable domain is NAGVMQNPRHLVRRRGQEARLRCSPMKGHSHVYWYRQLPEEGLKFMVYLQKENIIDESGMPKERFSAEFPKEGPSILRIQQVVRGDSAAYFCASSSGQNYGYTFGSGTRLTVV.

The rearrangement links TRBV7-9 to TRBJ2-7; 9 nucleotides match TRBD1. In germline, CDR1 is SEHNR, CDR2 FQNEAQ (reference sequence). The length of the CDR3 is 16 residues. J was trimmed by 7 bases and V by 5 bases; bases with no gene match: 15. The CDR3 DNA is TGTGCCAGCAGCCCCCTAGTCAACAGGGGGCCGGGGGAGCAGTACTTC. It specifies CASSPLVNRGPGEQYF.

The rearrangement joins TRBV28 to TRBJ1-1; tentative D call: TRBD1 (6 bases). CDR1 is MDHEN and CDR2 is SYDVKM in the germline V gene. With 5 bases removed from V and 1 base from J, the gap between germline ends came to 23 bases. The CDR3 is made up of 18 amino acids. The CDR3 nucleotides read TGTGCCAGCAGTGCGCCACTCGGGACACCCGCGTCGAACACTGAAGCTTTCTTT. Translated: CASSAPLGTPASNTEAFF.

The chain employs TRBV5-4 and TRBJ2-1, with TRBD2 identical over 7 bases. Unmatched junction bases numbered 16, after V lost 4 bases and J lost 9 bases. There are 16 residues in the CDR3. Germline V gene sequence: CDR1 SGHNT, CDR2 YYREEE (reference sequence). The CDR3 loop reads CASSLGGGSSVGEQFF. The CDR3 nucleotides are TGTGCCAGCAGCCTGGGGGGAGGGTCCTCGGTCGGTGAGCAGTTCTTC.

The sample holds one count of this clone. This chain uses TRBV7-9 with TRBJ1-1, with D possibly being TRBD1 (5 bases). V shed 7 bases and J shed 5 bases, with 17 bases lying between them. CDR1 and CDR2 (germline): SEHNR, FQNEAQ (reference sequence). The CDR3 has 14 amino acids. This chain's CDR3 is CASTLRRDVTEAFF. CDR3 DNA: TGTGCCAGCACGCTTCGGAGGGACGTAACTGAAGCTTTCTTT. The complete variable domain, with remaining parts taken from reference TRBV7-9 and TRBJ1-1, reads DTGVSQNPRHKITKRGQNVTFRCDPISEHNRLYWYRQTLGQGPEFLTYFQNEAQLEKSRLLSDRFSAERPKGSFSTLEIQRTEQGDSAMYLCASTLRRDVTEAFFGQGTRLTVV.

The chain is built from TRBV5-1 and TRBJ2-7; TRBD1 agrees at 9 bases. CDR3 size: 14 residues. V lost 4 bases, J lost 3 bases, and 5 bases stayed unmatched. CDR1 is SGHRS, CDR2 YFSETQ, per germline. The CDR3: CASSVRDRDYEQYF. The CDR3 DNA follows: TGCGCCAGCAGCGTCCGGGACAGGGACTACGAGCAGTACTTC.

J is TRBJ2-1 and V is TRBV11-3; TRBD2 might be the D (5 bases). Germline V CDR1 and CDR2: SGHNT, YENEEA. The CDR3 covers 12 residues. Trimming shortened V by 5 bases and J by 9 bases, and 11 bases separated the two germline ends. The CDR3 protein is CASSTRTGEQFF. CDR3 nucleotide sequence: TGTGCCAGCAGCACTAGGACGGGTGAGCAGTTCTTC.

V gene TRBV15 combines with J gene TRBJ2-2; D is unclear. The germline V and J ends were trimmed by 1 base and 6 bases, with 6 bases remaining between them. CDR1 LNHNV and CDR2 YYDKDF come from the germline V gene (reference sequence). The CDR3 length is 13 residues. CDR3 sequence (DNA): TGTGCCACCAGCAGAGGGTTGGCCGGGGAGCTGTTTTTT. As protein: CATSRGLAGELFF.

This chain uses TRBV19 with TRBJ2-5, with 8 nucleotides matching TRBD2. CDR1 and CDR2 from the germline V gene are LNHDA and SQIVND (reference sequence). The CDR3 is made up of 14 amino acids. V lost 5 bases, J lost 6 bases, and 8 bases stayed unmatched. CDR3: CASSPTGGPKTQYF. The DNA for the CDR3 is TGTGCCAGTAGTCCAACGGGGGGGCCAAAGACCCAGTACTTC.

The V gene is TRBV19, the J gene TRBJ2-1; 14 positions agree with TRBD2. Germline CDR1 LNHDA, CDR2 SQIVND (reference sequence). The ends lost 9 bases at V and 9 bases at J; junction bases unmatched: 16. This CDR3 is 17 amino acids long. As DNA, the CDR3 is TGTGCCAGACCGACTAGCGGGAGGGCCGAGGCTGTGGGTGAGCAGTTCTTC. It specifies CARPTSGRAEAVGEQFF.

The chain employs TRBV23-1 and TRBJ1-5, with D unresolved. TRBV23-1 is an open reading frame, and its role is uncertain. The CDR3 is 15 residues long. V was trimmed by 4 bases and J by 4 bases, leaving 14 bases between them. CDR3 sequence (DNA): TGCGCCAGCAGTCCCAACGGCTTAGCAAATCAGCCCCAGCATTTT. The encoded protein is CASSPNGLANQPQHF.

CDR3 coding DNA: TGTGCCAGAAGCTCGCAGTCCGGGGGCAGAGAGACCCAGTACTTC. As protein: CARSSQSGGRETQYF. The chain employs TRBV5-3 and TRBJ2-5; D may match TRBD1 or TRBD2 (6 bases each). TRBV5-3 is noted as an ORF with a role that remains uncertain. Trimming cost V 3 bases and J 4 bases, with 16 bases left between them. This CDR3 has 15 residues.

The chain recombines TRBV9 with TRBJ2-5, with 13 positions matching TRBD2. Per the germline V gene, CDR1 is SGDLS and CDR2 is YYNGEE. The CDR3 is made up of 20 amino acids. V lost 0 bases and J lost 5; bases outside the gene matches: 16. The CDR3 is CASSVVGIPGLAGKGETQYF. The CDR3 bases are TGTGCCAGCAGCGTAGTCGGAATCCCGGGACTAGCGGGGAAGGGGGAGACCCAGTACTTC.

This chain joins TRBV19 and TRBJ2-7; tentative D call: TRBD2 (6 bases). CDR1 is LNHDA and CDR2 is SQIVND in the germline V gene (reference sequence). V lost 3 bases and J lost 1, with 10 bases in between. This CDR3 spans 14 amino acids. The CDR3 nucleotides are TGTGCCAGTAGTATTATTGCGGGGTCCTACGAGCAGTACTTC. As protein: CASSIIAGSYEQYF.

The CDR3 sequence is CASSLDVYEQYF. Written as DNA, the CDR3 is TGTGCCAGCAGTTTGGACGTCTACGAGCAGTACTTC. V and J are TRBV28 and TRBJ2-7; D unclear. CDR1 is MDHEN and CDR2 is SYDVKM in the germline V gene. The ends were cut back, 3 bases at V and 3 bases at J, with 6 bases in the middle. The CDR3 consists of 12 residues.

The chain carries TRBV6-5 and TRBJ2-1, with a tentative D call TRBD2 (6 bases). The CDR3 has 15 amino acids. Germline V gene sequence: CDR1 MNHEY, CDR2 SVGAGI. V was trimmed by 6 bases and J by 4 bases, leaving 16 bases between them. CDR3 sequence (DNA): TGTGCCAGCAGATTCGAGGAGGGCCTATACAATGAGCAGTTCTTC. Translated, it gives CASRFEEGLYNEQFF.

V is TRBV2 and J is TRBJ1-6; 8 nucleotides match TRBD1. The CDR3 has 14 residues. The ends lost 6 bases at V and 7 bases at J; junction bases unmatched: 5. Per the germline V gene, CDR1 is SNHLY and CDR2 is FYNNEI. The CDR3 DNA reads TGTGCCAGCAGGGGAGGACAGGGAAATTCACCCCTCCACTTT. It yields the protein CASRGGQGNSPLHF.

J is TRBJ1-1 and V is TRBV7-9, with D unresolved. This CDR3 is 13 amino acids long. CDR1 SEHNR and CDR2 FQNEAQ come from the germline V gene (reference sequence). V lost 0 bases, J lost 11 bases, and 13 bases lay in between. CDR3 nucleotides: TGTGCCAGCAGCTTAGCGGGCAGCTACCTGGCTTTCTTT. This codes for CASSLAGSYLAFF.

The rearrangement links TRBV18 to TRBJ2-2; D possibly corresponds to TRBD1 (7 bases). Trimming took 6 bases from V and 6 from J, leaving 17 bases between them. The V gene's germline CDR1 is KGHSH and CDR2 LQKENI. The CDR3 is 15 amino acids. The CDR3 region is CASSRGQPGAGELFF. The CDR3 coding sequence is TGTGCCAGCTCGCGGGGACAGCCCGGGGCCGGGGAGCTGTTTTTT. Combining the CDR3 with reference TRBV18 and TRBJ2-2 gives the whole variable domain NAGVMQNPRHLVRRRGQEARLRCSPMKGHSHVYWYRQLPEEGLKFMVYLQKENIIDESGMPKERFSAEFPKEGPSILRIQQVVRGDSAAYFCASSRGQPGAGELFFGEGSRLTVL.

As to this clone: This same CDR3 is encoded by further DNA sequences in the sample. The chain couples TRBV5-6 to TRBJ1-2; the match to TRBD1 covers 7 bases. Germline CDR1 SGHDT, CDR2 YYEEEE. This CDR3 contains 13 residues. The V and J ends lost 4 bases and 5 bases, in that order; junction bases with no gene match: 5. CDR3 bases: TGTGCCAGCAGCCTCGACAGGGCATATGGCTACACCTTC. This codes for CASSLDRAYGYTF.

The chain combines TRBV7-3 with TRBJ2-6; TRBD2 aligns across 13 bases. The ends lost 6 bases at V and 3 bases at J; junction bases unmatched: 11. CDR1 and CDR2 (germline): SGHTA, FQGTGA. CDR3 length: 19 residues. DNA of the CDR3: TGTGCCAGCAGTTTGCTGCGGACTAGCGGGAGTGGTGGGGCCAACGTCCTGACTTTC. Translating it yields CASSLLRTSGSGGANVLTF. The variable domain in full, completed from reference TRBV7-3 and TRBJ2-6, reads GAGVSQTPSNKVTEKGKYVELRCDPISGHTALYWYRQSLGQGPEFLIYFQGTGAADDSGLPNDRFFAVRPEGSVSTLKIQRTERGDSAVYLCASSLLRTSGSGGANVLTFGAGSRLTVL.

The rearrangement uses TRBV28 and TRBJ2-3; the D is unclear. The CDR3 spans 14 residues. Per germline, CDR1 MDHEN and CDR2 SYDVKM. Trimming stripped 3 bases from V and 2 bases from J, with 9 bases between. CDR3 bases: TGTGCCAGCAGTTTTGGCGGATACACAGATACGCAGTATTTT. Translated: CASSFGGYTDTQYF.

J is TRBJ2-3 and V is TRBV9; TRBD2 aligns across 7 bases. Germline V gene data show CDR1 as SGDLS and CDR2 as YYNGEE. This CDR3 region has 18 residues. Germline trimming cut 0 bases from V and 2 bases from J; bases unmatched to any gene: 12. CDR3 in amino acids: CASSVGLWEGFPTDTQYF. CDR3 bases: TGTGCCAGCAGCGTAGGGTTGTGGGAGGGTTTCCCCACAGATACGCAGTATTTT. The complete variable domain, with remaining parts taken from reference TRBV9 and TRBJ2-3, reads DSGVTQTPKHLITATGQRVTLRCSPRSGDLSVYWYQQSLDQGLQFLIQYYNGEERAKGNILERFSAQQFPDLHSELNLSSLELGDSALYFCASSVGLWEGFPTDTQYFGPGTRLTVL.

The J gene is TRBJ2-2, the V gene TRBV28, with TRBD2 matching 7 bases. This CDR3 contains 15 residues. In germline, CDR1 is MDHEN, CDR2 SYDVKM. V was pared by 6 bases and J by 1 base, with 5 bases of the junction left unmatched. The CDR3 here is CASRGGGVNTGELFF. The DNA for the CDR3 is TGTGCCAGCAGGGGTGGGGGGGTGAACACCGGGGAGCTGTTTTTT.

CDR3 sequence reads: CASSLAGQGKNEQFF. For the CDR3, the DNA is TGCGCCAGCAGCTTGGCTGGACAGGGGAAGAATGAGCAGTTCTTC. This chain joins TRBV5-1 and TRBJ2-1, with 9 bases lining up with TRBD1. After removal of 0 bases from V and 7 bases from J, the junction contained 5 bases not matched to a gene. The CDR3 totals 15 residues. In germline, CDR1 is SGHRS, CDR2 YFSETQ.

The chain joins TRBV6-6 to TRBJ2-5; unclear D gene. The J call may not be correct, given that the DNA end is closer to TRBJ2-7. From germline, CDR1 is MNHNY and CDR2 SVGAGI (reference sequence). The CDR3 sequence is 12 residues long. The CDR3 here is CASSYRVHEQYF. In nucleotides, the CDR3 is TGTGCCAGCAGTTACAGGGTGCACGAGCAGTACTTC.